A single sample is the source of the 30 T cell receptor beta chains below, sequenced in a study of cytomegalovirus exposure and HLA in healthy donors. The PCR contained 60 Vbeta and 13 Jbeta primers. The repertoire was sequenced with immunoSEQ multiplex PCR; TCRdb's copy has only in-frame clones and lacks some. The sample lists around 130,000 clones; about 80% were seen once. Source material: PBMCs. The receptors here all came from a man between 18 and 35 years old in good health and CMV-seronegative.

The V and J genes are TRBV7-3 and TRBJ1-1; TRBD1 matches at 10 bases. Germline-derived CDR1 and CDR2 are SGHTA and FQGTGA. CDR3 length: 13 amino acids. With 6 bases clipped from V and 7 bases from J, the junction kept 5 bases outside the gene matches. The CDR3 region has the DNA TGTGCCAGCAGTTCCGGGACAGGGGTTGAAGCTTTCTTT. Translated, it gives CASSSGTGVEAFF.

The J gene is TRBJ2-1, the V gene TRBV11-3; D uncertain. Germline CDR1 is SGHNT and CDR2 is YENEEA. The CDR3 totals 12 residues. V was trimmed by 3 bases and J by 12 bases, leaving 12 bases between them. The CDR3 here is CASSLNGIRQFF. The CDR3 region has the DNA TGTGCCAGCAGCTTGAATGGCATTCGGCAGTTCTTC.

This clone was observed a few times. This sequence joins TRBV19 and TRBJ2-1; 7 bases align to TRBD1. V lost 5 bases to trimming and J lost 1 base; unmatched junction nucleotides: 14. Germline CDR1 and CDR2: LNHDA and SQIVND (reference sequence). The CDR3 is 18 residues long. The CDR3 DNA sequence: TGTGCCAGTAGTGGCGGTAAAGTACAGGGGTCGTCCTACAATGAGCAGTTCTTC. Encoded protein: CASSGGKVQGSSYNEQFF.

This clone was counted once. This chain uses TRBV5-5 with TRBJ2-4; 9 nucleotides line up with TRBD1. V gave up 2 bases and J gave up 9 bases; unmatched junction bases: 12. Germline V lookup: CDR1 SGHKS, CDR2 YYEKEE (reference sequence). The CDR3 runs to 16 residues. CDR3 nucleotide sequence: TGTGCCAGCAGCTTAGACTCACAGGGGGCGATGGGCATTCAGTACTTC. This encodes CASSLDSQGAMGIQYF. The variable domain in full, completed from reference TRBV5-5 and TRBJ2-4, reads DAGVTQSPTHLIKTRGQQVTLRCSPISGHKSVSWYQQVLGQGPQFIFQYYEKEERGRGNFPDRFSARQFPNYSSELNVNALLLGDSALYLCASSLDSQGAMGIQYFGAGTRLSVL.

The CDR3 region has the DNA TGTGCCACCAGCAGGGCTCATGACAGGGTAAACGAGCAGTACTTC. This codes for CATSRAHDRVNEQYF. The rearrangement uses TRBV15 and TRBJ2-7, with TRBD1 matching over 7 bases. Germline V gene sequence: CDR1 LNHNV, CDR2 YYDKDF (reference sequence). The J segment lost 5 bases and the V segment lost 3 bases, leaving 10 bases of the junction unmatched. The CDR3 covers 15 residues.

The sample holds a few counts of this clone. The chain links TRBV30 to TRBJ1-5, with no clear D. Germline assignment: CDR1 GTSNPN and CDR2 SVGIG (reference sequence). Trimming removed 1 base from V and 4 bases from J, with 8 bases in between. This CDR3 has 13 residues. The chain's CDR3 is CAWSENGNQPQHF. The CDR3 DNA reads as TGTGCCTGGAGTGAGAACGGGAATCAGCCCCAGCATTTT.

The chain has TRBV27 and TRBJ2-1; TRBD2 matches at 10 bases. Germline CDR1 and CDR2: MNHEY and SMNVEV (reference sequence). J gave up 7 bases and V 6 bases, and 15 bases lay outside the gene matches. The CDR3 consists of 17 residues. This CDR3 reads CASSIQFRLAGVNEQFF. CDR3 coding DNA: TGTGCCAGCAGCATCCAATTCCGACTAGCGGGTGTTAATGAGCAGTTCTTC.

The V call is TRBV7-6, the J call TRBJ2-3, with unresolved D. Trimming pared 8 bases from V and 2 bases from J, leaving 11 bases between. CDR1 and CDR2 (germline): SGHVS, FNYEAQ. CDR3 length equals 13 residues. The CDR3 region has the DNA TGTGCCAGCGGTCGGAGTATCACAGATACGCAGTATTTT. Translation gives CASGRSITDTQYF.

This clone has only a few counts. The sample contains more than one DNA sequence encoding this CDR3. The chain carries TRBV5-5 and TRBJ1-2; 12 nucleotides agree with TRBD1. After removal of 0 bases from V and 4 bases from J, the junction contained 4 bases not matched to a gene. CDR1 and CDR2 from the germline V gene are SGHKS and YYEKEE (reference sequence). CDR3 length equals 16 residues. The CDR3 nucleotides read TGTGCCAGCAGCTTGGGGGACAGGGGGCGCCTCTATGGCTACACCTTC. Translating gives CASSLGDRGRLYGYTF. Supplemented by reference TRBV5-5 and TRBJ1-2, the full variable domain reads DAGVTQSPTHLIKTRGQQVTLRCSPISGHKSVSWYQQVLGQGPQFIFQYYEKEERGRGNFPDRFSARQFPNYSSELNVNALLLGDSALYLCASSLGDRGRLYGYTFGSGTRLTVV.

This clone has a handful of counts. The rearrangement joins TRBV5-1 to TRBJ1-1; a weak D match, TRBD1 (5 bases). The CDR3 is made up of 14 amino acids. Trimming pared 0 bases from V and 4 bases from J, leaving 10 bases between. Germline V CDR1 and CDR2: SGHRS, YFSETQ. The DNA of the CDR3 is TGCGCCAGCAGCTTGGCCGGAGGGACCACTGAAGCTTTCTTT. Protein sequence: CASSLAGGTTEAFF.

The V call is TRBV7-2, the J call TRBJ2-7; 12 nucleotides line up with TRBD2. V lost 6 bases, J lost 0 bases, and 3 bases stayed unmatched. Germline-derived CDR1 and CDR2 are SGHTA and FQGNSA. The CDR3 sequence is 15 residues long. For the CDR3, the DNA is TGTGCCAGCAGGCTAGCGGGAGGGAGCTCCTACGAGCAGTACTTC. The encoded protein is CASRLAGGSSYEQYF.

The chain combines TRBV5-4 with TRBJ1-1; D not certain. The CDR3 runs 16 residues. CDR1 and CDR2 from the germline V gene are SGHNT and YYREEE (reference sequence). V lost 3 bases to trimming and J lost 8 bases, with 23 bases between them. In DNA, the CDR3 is TGTGCCAGCAGCTCGTCGCTCTACCTGCAAGCCCAAGAAGCTTTCTTT. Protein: CASSSSLYLQAQEAFF.

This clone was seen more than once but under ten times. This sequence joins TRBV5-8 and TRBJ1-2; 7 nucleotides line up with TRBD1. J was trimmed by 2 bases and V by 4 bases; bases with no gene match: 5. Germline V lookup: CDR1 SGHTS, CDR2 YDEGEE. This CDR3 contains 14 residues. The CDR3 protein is CASSGRQGNYGYTF. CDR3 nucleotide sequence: TGTGCCAGCAGCGGTAGACAGGGAAACTATGGCTACACCTTC.

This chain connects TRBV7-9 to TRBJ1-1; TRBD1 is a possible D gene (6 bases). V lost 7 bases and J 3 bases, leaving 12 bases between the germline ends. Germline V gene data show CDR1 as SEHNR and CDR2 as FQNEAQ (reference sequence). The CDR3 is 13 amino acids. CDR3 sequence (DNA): TGTGCCAGCACGAGGGCAGGGGACACTGAAGCTTTCTTT. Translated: CASTRAGDTEAFF.

Here the CDR3 reads CASSQTGGNYEQYF. CDR3 nucleotides: TGTGCCAGCAGTCAGACAGGGGGCAACTACGAGCAGTACTTC. This chain joins TRBV7-2 and TRBJ2-7; 10 nucleotides agree with TRBD1. The junction had 5 bases not matched to a gene; V was cut back by 6 bases and J by 3 bases. CDR1 SGHTA and CDR2 FQGNSA come from the germline V gene. This CDR3 comprises 14 residues.

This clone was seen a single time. The CDR3 bases are TGTGCCAGCAGCGTACAATCACGAGGCACAGATACGCAGTATTTT. Translating gives CASSVQSRGTDTQYF. The chain links TRBV9 to TRBJ2-3; no definite D call. Germline-derived CDR1 and CDR2 are SGDLS and YYNGEE. V was clipped by 1 base and J by 1 base, with 10 bases between them. The CDR3 runs 15 residues.

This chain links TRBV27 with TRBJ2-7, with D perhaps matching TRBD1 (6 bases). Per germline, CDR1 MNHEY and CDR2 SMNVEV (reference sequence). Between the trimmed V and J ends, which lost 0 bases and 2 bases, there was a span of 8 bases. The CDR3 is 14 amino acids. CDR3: CASSLSRTAYEQYF. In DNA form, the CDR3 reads TGTGCCAGCAGTTTATCTCGGACAGCCTACGAGCAGTACTTC.

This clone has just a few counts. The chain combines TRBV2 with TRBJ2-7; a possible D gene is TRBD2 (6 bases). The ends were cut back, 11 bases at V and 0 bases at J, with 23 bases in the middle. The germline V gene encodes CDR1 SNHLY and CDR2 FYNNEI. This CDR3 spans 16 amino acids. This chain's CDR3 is CAGNPGLSPSSYEQYF. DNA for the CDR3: TGTGCCGGCAATCCGGGACTTTCACCGAGCTCCTACGAGCAGTACTTC.

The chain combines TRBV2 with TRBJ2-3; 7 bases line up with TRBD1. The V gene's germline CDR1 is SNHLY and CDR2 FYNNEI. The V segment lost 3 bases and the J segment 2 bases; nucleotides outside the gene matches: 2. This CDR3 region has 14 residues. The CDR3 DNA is TGTGCCAGCAGTGAGGGACAGTACACAGATACGCAGTATTTT. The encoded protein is CASSEGQYTDTQYF.

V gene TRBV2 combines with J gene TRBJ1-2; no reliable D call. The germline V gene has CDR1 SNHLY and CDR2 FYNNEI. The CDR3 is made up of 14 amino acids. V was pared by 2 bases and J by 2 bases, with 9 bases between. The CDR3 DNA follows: TGTGCCAGCAGTGAATACACAGCAAACTATGGCTACACCTTC. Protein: CASSEYTANYGYTF.

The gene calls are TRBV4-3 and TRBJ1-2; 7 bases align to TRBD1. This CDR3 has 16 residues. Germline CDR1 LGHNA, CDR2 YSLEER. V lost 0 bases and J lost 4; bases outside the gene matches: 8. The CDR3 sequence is CASSQDLTGSTYGYTF. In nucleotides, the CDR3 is TGCGCCAGCAGCCAAGATCTGACAGGGAGTACCTATGGCTACACCTTC.

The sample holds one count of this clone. CDR3 sequence: CASSYSRQEYGYTF. CDR3 DNA sequence: TGTGCCAGCAGCTATTCAAGACAGGAATATGGCTACACCTTC. The V and J genes are TRBV7-8 and TRBJ1-2; D is perhaps TRBD1 (6 bases). CDR1 is SGHVS, CDR2 FQNEAQ, per germline. CDR3 size: 14 residues. Trimming took off 4 bases at V and 5 bases at J, with 14 bases between the two ends.

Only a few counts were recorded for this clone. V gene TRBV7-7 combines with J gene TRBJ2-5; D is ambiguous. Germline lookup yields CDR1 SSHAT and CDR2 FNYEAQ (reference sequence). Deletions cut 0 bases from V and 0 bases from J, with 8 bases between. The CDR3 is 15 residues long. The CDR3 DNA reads TGTGCCAGCAGCTTAGCGCCCGGTAACCAAGAGACCCAGTACTTC. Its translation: CASSLAPGNQETQYF.

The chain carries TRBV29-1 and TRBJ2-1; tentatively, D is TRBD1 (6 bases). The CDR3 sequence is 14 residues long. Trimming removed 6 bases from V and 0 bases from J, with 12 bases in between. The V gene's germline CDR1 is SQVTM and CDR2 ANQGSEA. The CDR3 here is CSVADRSSYNEQFF. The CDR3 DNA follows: TGCAGCGTCGCCGACAGGAGCTCCTACAATGAGCAGTTCTTC.

CDR3: CASSGMREEAFF. CDR3 in DNA: TGTGCCAGCAGTGGAATGAGGGAGGAAGCTTTCTTT. The V call is TRBV25-1, the J call TRBJ1-1; no reliable D call. Trimming removed 4 bases at V and 8 bases at J, with 11 bases between. Per germline, CDR1 MGHDK and CDR2 SYGVNS. The CDR3 totals 12 residues.

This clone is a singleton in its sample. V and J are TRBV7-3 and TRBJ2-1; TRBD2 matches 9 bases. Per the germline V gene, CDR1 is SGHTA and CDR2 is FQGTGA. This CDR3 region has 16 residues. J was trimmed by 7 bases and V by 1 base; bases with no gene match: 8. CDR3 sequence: CASSLMGSGSSNEQFF. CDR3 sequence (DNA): TGTGCCAGCAGCTTAATGGGTAGCGGGAGTAGTAATGAGCAGTTCTTC.

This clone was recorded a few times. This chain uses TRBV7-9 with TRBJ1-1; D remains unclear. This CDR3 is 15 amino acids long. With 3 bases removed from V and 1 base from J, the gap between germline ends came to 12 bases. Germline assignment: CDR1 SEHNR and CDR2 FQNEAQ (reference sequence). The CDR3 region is CASSFSAGPNTEAFF. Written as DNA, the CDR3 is TGTGCCAGCAGCTTTTCGGCAGGCCCGAACACTGAAGCTTTCTTT.

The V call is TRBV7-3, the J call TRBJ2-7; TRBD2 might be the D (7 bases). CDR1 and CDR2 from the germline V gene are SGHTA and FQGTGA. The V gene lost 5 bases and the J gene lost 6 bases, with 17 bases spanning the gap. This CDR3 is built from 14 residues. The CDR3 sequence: CASSPNGLGGEQYF. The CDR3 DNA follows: TGTGCCAGCAGCCCGAACGGACTAGGGGGCGAGCAGTACTTC.

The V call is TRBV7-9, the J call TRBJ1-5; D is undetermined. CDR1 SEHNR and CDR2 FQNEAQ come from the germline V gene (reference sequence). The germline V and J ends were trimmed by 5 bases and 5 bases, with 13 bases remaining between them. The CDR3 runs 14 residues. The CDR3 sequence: CASSLAVRDQPQHF. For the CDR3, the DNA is TGTGCCAGCAGCCTGGCCGTCCGGGATCAGCCCCAGCATTTT.

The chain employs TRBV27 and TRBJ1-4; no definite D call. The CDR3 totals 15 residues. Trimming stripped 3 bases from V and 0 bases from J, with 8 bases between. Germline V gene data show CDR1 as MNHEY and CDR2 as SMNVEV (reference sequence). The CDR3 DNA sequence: TGTGCCAGCAGTTTGAGATTAGCAACTAATGAAAAACTGTTTTTT. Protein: CASSLRLATNEKLFF.